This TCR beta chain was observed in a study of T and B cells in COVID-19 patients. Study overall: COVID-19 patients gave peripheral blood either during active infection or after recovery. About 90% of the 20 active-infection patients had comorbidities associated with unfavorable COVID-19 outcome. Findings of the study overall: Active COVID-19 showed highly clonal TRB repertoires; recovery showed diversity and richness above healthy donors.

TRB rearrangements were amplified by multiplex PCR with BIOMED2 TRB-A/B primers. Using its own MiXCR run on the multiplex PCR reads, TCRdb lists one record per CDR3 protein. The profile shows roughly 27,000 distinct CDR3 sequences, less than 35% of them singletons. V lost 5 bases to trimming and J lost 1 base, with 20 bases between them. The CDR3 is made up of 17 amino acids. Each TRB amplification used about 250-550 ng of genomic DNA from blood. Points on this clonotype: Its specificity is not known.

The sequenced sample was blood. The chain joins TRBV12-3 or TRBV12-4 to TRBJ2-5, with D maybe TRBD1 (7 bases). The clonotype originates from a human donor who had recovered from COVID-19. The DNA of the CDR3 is TGTGCCAGCAGTGCGTCCGACAGGGCGGGGACCCAAGAGACCCAGTACTTC. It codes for CASSASDRAGTQETQYF.